Following are 4 T cell receptor beta chains from one sample sequenced in a study of human T cells and chemical hapten exposure. Time point reported: patch test 1, 2 weeks after DPC sensitization. Treatment indicated: therapeutic diphenylcyclopropenone sensitization with weekly scalp DPC. TCRdb re-derived calls from the RACE reads in MiXCR, one entry per CDR3 protein. This repertoire shows some 180,000 distinct CDR3 sequences, under 25% found once; its top ten account for about 6.7%. The sequences come from whole blood, collected in connection with sensitization to the hapten diphenylcyclopropenone (DPC). These receptor sequences come from a woman in her forties or fifties with alopecia areata. Some clones in this sample may be carry-over from other donors' samples.

This clonotype occurred a few times. The chain employs TRBV20-1 and TRBJ2-1; TRBD2 matches 7 bases. V dropped 6 bases and J dropped 8; count of bases not matched to a gene: 13. CDR1 and CDR2 (germline): DFQATT, SNEGSKA (reference sequence). This CDR3 is built from 14 residues. CDR3 bases: TGCAGTGCCCCTGGCGGGGGAGTAGGCTATGAGCAGTTCTTC. Encoded protein: CSAPGGGVGYEQFF.

The gene calls are TRBV3-1 and TRBJ1-2, with TRBD1 as a possible D gene (5 bases). Germline CDR1 is LGHDT and CDR2 is YNNKEL (reference sequence). There are 14 residues in the CDR3. The V end lost 4 bases, the J end lost 4 bases, and 13 bases lay between the germline ends. The CDR3 region is CASSPGLTAYGYTF. The CDR3 bases are TGTGCCAGCAGCCCAGGCCTGACAGCCTATGGCTACACCTTC.

This clonotype was counted only a few times. The chain links TRBV12-3 or TRBV12-4 to TRBJ2-3; D not certain. V lost 5 bases and J 6 bases, leaving 9 bases between the germline ends. The CDR3 extends over 12 amino acids. The CDR3 nucleotides read TGTGCCAGCAGTCTCTACTTCGATACGCAGTATTTT. Translated: CASSLYFDTQYF.

This chain uses TRBV10-3 with TRBJ2-2; 10 bases align to TRBD2. The CDR3 runs 14 residues. In germline, CDR1 is ENHRY, CDR2 SYGVKD. Trimming at V came to 5 bases and at J to 5 bases, leaving 2 bases not matched to a gene. CDR3 amino acids: CAISSGRETGELFF. The CDR3 DNA follows: TGTGCCATCAGTAGCGGGAGGGAAACCGGGGAGCTGTTTTTT.